These 17 T cell receptor beta chains share one sample of origin, sequenced in a study of blood T cell repertoires in COVID-19. Clones were read by immunoSEQ multiplex PCR, and TCRdb kept only the in-frame ones, dropping some. There are just under 150,000 clones in the sample; approximately 81% occur only once, and roughly 2.7% lies in the top ten. Sequencing was carried out using peripheral blood. These receptor sequences come from a human donor with acute or convalescent COVID-19. The donor label of this sample is uncertain.

Only a few counts were recorded for this clone. This chain joins TRBV9 and TRBJ2-1; TRBD2 matches at 11 bases. The CDR3 has 16 residues. Germline lookup yields CDR1 SGDLS and CDR2 YYNGEE. The V segment lost 0 bases and the J segment 2 bases; nucleotides outside the gene matches: 1. CDR3: CASSVGLAGPYNEQFF. In DNA form, the CDR3 reads TGTGCCAGCAGCGTAGGACTAGCGGGGCCCTACAATGAGCAGTTCTTC.

The chain carries TRBV3-1 (or the pseudogene TRBV3-2) and TRBJ2-1; 10 positions match TRBD2. CDR1 LGHDT and CDR2 YNNKEL come from the germline V gene (reference sequence). J gave up 5 bases and V 0 bases, and 7 bases lay outside the gene matches. This CDR3 region has 17 residues. The CDR3 loop is CASSQEFLAGADNEQFF. CDR3 nucleotide sequence: TGTGCCAGCAGCCAAGAGTTTCTAGCGGGAGCTGACAATGAGCAGTTCTTC.

The chain carries TRBV19 and TRBJ1-2; 7 bases line up with TRBD1. Germline assignment: CDR1 LNHDA and CDR2 SQIVND (reference sequence). The CDR3 is made up of 15 amino acids. Trimming cost V 6 bases and J 7 bases; bases outside gene matches: 14. For the CDR3, the DNA is TGTGCCAGTAGCAAACTAGACAGGGATGAAATTGGCTACACCTTC. This sequence encodes CASSKLDRDEIGYTF.

J is TRBJ1-1 and V is TRBV9; D is perhaps TRBD1 (5 bases). Germline V gene lookup returns CDR1 SGDLS and CDR2 YYNGEE. V lost 4 bases to trimming and J lost 4 bases, with 17 bases between them. This CDR3 contains 15 residues. CDR3 sequence: CASSTSGNRFTEAFF. CDR3 coding DNA: TGTGCCAGCAGCACGAGTGGGAACAGGTTCACTGAAGCTTTCTTT. The variable domain in full, with the rest retrieved from reference TRBV9 and TRBJ1-1, is DSGVTQTPKHLITATGQRVTLRCSPRSGDLSVYWYQQSLDQGLQFLIQYYNGEERAKGNILERFSAQQFPDLHSELNLSSLELGDSALYFCASSTSGNRFTEAFFGQGTRLTVV.

V and J are TRBV5-1 and TRBJ1-2; 8 nucleotides match TRBD1. The germline V gene encodes CDR1 SGHRS and CDR2 YFSETQ. V was clipped by 4 bases and J by 7 bases; unmatched bases: 6. CDR3 size: 13 residues. CDR3 in DNA: TGCGCCAGCAGCCAGTTAGACAGGGGTGGCTACACCTTC. Residues: CASSQLDRGGYTF.

The chain is built from TRBV9 and TRBJ2-2; D gene unclear. CDR3 size: 15 residues. The ends were cut back, 2 bases at V and 3 bases at J, with 11 bases in the middle. Per germline, CDR1 SGDLS and CDR2 YYNGEE. The CDR3 region has the DNA TGTGCCAGCAGCGTTCGAGAAGTATACACCGGGGAGCTGTTTTTT. As protein: CASSVREVYTGELFF.

CDR3 bases: TGTGCCAGCAGCATAGGACAGGTGAACACTGAAGCTTTCTTT. Translating gives CASSIGQVNTEAFF. The rearrangement uses TRBV9 and TRBJ1-1; 7 bases are shared with TRBD1. Germline V gives CDR1 SGDLS, CDR2 YYNGEE. CDR3 length equals 14 residues. Germline trimming cut 4 bases from V and 0 bases from J; bases unmatched to any gene: 3. Supplemented by reference TRBV9 and TRBJ1-1, the full variable domain reads DSGVTQTPKHLITATGQRVTLRCSPRSGDLSVYWYQQSLDQGLQFLIQYYNGEERAKGNILERFSAQQFPDLHSELNLSSLELGDSALYFCASSIGQVNTEAFFGQGTRLTVV.

This chain links TRBV3-1 (or the pseudogene TRBV3-2) with TRBJ2-2; possibly TRBD2 for D (5 bases). This CDR3 contains 16 residues. Trimming cost V 2 bases and J 6 bases, with 16 bases left between them. The V gene's germline CDR1 is LGHDT and CDR2 YNNKEL (reference sequence). The chain's CDR3 is CASSQYIGPEAGELFF. The CDR3 bases are TGTGCCAGCAGCCAATACATCGGTCCGGAGGCCGGGGAGCTGTTTTTT.

CDR3 in DNA: TGTGCCAGTAGAAAATCGACAGGGCATGAAAAACTGTTTTTT. This sequence encodes CASRKSTGHEKLFF. The chain combines TRBV19 with TRBJ1-4; 7 bases fit TRBD1. Trimming cost V 6 bases and J 6 bases; bases outside gene matches: 7. The CDR3 length is 14 residues. The germline V gene has CDR1 LNHDA and CDR2 SQIVND (reference sequence).

The chain recombines TRBV24-1 with TRBJ2-1; 9 bases fit TRBD1. V was clipped by 3 bases and J by 2 bases; unmatched bases: 13. Germline V CDR1 and CDR2: KGHDR, SFDVKD. The CDR3 sequence is 19 residues long. This CDR3 is CATSDVIPGTGPAYNEQFF. The CDR3 DNA follows: TGTGCCACCAGTGATGTAATTCCGGGGACAGGGCCGGCCTACAATGAGCAGTTCTTC.

The chain recombines TRBV5-8 with TRBJ1-2; D is possibly TRBD1 (5 bases). Between the trimmed V and J ends, which lost 6 bases and 4 bases, there was a span of 16 bases. Per germline, CDR1 SGHTS and CDR2 YDEGEE. The CDR3 consists of 14 residues. The DNA of the CDR3 is TGTGCCAGCACCTGGGGGGGTGGCAGCTATGGCTACACCTTC. Translated, it gives CASTWGGGSYGYTF.

This clone showed up just once. The V gene is TRBV5-6, the J gene TRBJ2-5; 9 positions match TRBD2. The V segment lost 4 bases and the J segment 5 bases; nucleotides outside the gene matches: 9. The germline V gene has CDR1 SGHDT and CDR2 YYEEEE. The CDR3 runs 15 residues. CDR3 bases: TGTGCCAGCAGCGCCGCGGGGGGGGCGCGGGAGACCCAGTACTTC. Translation: CASSAAGGARETQYF.

This clone was detected once. The chain couples TRBV28 to TRBJ2-3; 8 nucleotides line up with TRBD1. Unmatched junction bases numbered 7, after V lost 5 bases and J lost 3 bases. CDR3 length: 15 residues. Germline V lookup: CDR1 MDHEN, CDR2 SYDVKM. CDR3 sequence reads: CASSRKDRVTDTQYF. The CDR3 region has the DNA TGTGCCAGCAGTCGAAAGGACAGGGTTACAGATACGCAGTATTTT.

The CDR3, as DNA: TGTGCCAGCAGCCACAACCAGGCGGGGGGTGAGCAGTTCTTC. This gives the protein CASSHNQAGGEQFF. The chain has TRBV3-1 (or the pseudogene TRBV3-2) and TRBJ2-1; 8 positions agree with TRBD2. CDR1 is LGHDT and CDR2 is YNNKEL in the germline V gene (reference sequence). The CDR3 contains 14 residues. V shed 3 bases and J 9 bases; nucleotides not matched to a gene: 7.

The gene calls are TRBV6-1 and TRBJ1-3; 9 nucleotides agree with TRBD1. V dropped 2 bases and J dropped 4; count of bases not matched to a gene: 3. Germline lookup yields CDR1 MNHNS and CDR2 SASEGT. The CDR3 is made up of 15 amino acids. CDR3 residues: CASSETGGIGNTIYF. In nucleotides, the CDR3 is TGTGCCAGCAGTGAAACAGGGGGCATCGGAAACACCATATATTTT.

The genes are TRBV7-3 and TRBJ2-3; 7 nucleotides align to TRBD2. The trim removed 4 bases at V and 4 bases at J, leaving 8 bases unmatched. CDR1 and CDR2 (germline): SGHTA, FQGTGA. This CDR3 has 15 residues. The CDR3 here is CASSYTSAGADTQYF. CDR3 nucleotide sequence: TGTGCCAGCAGCTATACTAGCGCGGGTGCAGATACGCAGTATTTT. Full variable domain (outside the CDR3, taken from reference TRBV7-3 and TRBJ2-3): GAGVSQTPSNKVTEKGKYVELRCDPISGHTALYWYRQSLGQGPEFLIYFQGTGAADDSGLPNDRFFAVRPEGSVSTLKIQRTERGDSAVYLCASSYTSAGADTQYFGPGTRLTVL.

The V and J genes are TRBV7-2 and TRBJ1-3; D is undetermined. The CDR3 runs to 15 residues. Germline values: CDR1 SGHTA, CDR2 FQGNSA. V was clipped by 2 bases and J by 0 bases, with 8 bases between them. The CDR3 region is CASSLRRSSGNTIYF. CDR3 bases: TGTGCCAGCAGCTTACGACGGAGCTCTGGAAACACCATATATTTT.